The clone carrying this T cell receptor beta chain occurred a few times. Its antigen is unidentified. These data belong to a study of Ad26.COV2.S vaccination and SARS-CoV-2 variants. CDR1 and CDR2 (germline): SGHRS, YFSETQ. This CDR3 spans 13 amino acids. Trimming shortened V by 0 bases and J by 2 bases, and 3 bases separated the two germline ends. Clones were read by immunoSEQ multiplex PCR, and TCRdb kept only the in-frame ones, dropping some. This repertoire shows a few hundred thousand clones, roughly 89% found once; its top ten account for just under 3%. Study observations and caveats: Vaccine recipients and placebo recipients showed similar non-spike TCR breadth. Total T cell responses, in the TCR breadth and depth analyses, may have been underestimated.

Treatment described: around 19 received Ad26.COV2.S at low or high dose, single or two shots; 5 received placebo; per-sample allocation not given. After the first vaccine or placebo injection, samples were drawn on day 63. Vaccination used an Ad26 vector expressing Wuhan-strain SARS-CoV-2 spike. Specimen: peripheral blood, collected in a trial of Ad26.COV2.S vaccine versus placebo. V gene TRBV5-1 combines with J gene TRBJ1-3; D gene unclear. This TCR came from a person aged 18-60 years who received the Ad26.COV2.S COVID-19 vaccine or a placebo. CDR3 protein: CASSLGPGNTIYF. The CDR3 DNA follows: TGCGCCAGCAGCTTGGGTCCTGGAAACACCATATATTTT.